Below, 21 T cell receptor beta chains from the same sample are listed, as sequenced in a study of blood T cells in healthy people across ages. It was with a sample-barcoded 5' primer and a J-beta primer mix that a second PCR of about 6 to 11 cycles was run. A single record per CDR3 protein comes from TCRdb applying MiXCR to the 5' RACE reads. The sample has some 760,000 distinct CDR3 sequences; 25% are singletons. This sample was shared with a second study, whose subject was T cells of mothers and their children.

Sample: blood. These receptors were collected from a boy younger than 18 in good health.

The J gene is TRBJ2-1, the V gene TRBV18; 7 nucleotides match TRBD1. Trimming at V came to 8 bases and at J to 5 bases, leaving 12 bases not matched to a gene. This CDR3 has 15 residues. Germline V CDR1 and CDR2: KGHSH, LQKENI. CDR3 nucleotide sequence: TGTGCCAGCCGACGGGACGGGACAGCTGACAATGAGCAGTTCTTC. Translating it yields CASRRDGTADNEQFF.

This clonotype has only a few counts. One junction end disagrees with the germline gene, perhaps due to a read error. This chain links TRBV5-1 with TRBJ2-7, with a tentative D call TRBD1 (5 bases). In germline, CDR1 is SGHRS, CDR2 YFSETQ. This CDR3 is built from 14 residues. CDR3 loop: CVSSLGADTYEQYF. DNA for the CDR3: TGCGTCAGCAGCTTAGGGGCAGATACTTACGAGCAGTACTTC.

V usage is TRBV5-1 and J usage is TRBJ2-7, with D possibly TRBD1 on 6 matching bases. The CDR3 runs to 13 residues. V was trimmed by 5 bases and J by 6 bases, leaving 15 bases between them. Per germline, CDR1 SGHRS and CDR2 YFSETQ. CDR3 protein: CASSPRGQGEQYF. The CDR3 coding sequence is TGCGCCAGCAGTCCCAGGGGTCAGGGCGAGCAGTACTTC.

This clonotype has more than one count but fewer than ten. This sequence joins TRBV29-1 and TRBJ2-5, with D perhaps TRBD1 or TRBD2 (5 bases each). This CDR3 contains 14 residues. V was trimmed by 0 bases and J by 5 bases, leaving 13 bases between them. The germline V gene has CDR1 SQVTM and CDR2 ANQGSEA. The CDR3 reads CSVEEARDRETQYF. The DNA for the CDR3 is TGCAGCGTTGAAGAAGCAAGGGACCGGGAGACCCAGTACTTC.

This clonotype was detected a few times. The V and J genes are TRBV24-1 and TRBJ1-2; TRBD1 matches 7 bases. CDR3 size: 14 residues. The junction had 5 bases not matched to a gene; V was cut back by 3 bases and J by 5 bases. CDR1 KGHDR and CDR2 SFDVKD come from the germline V gene. The CDR3 reads CATSDPGTVYGYTF. CDR3 sequence (DNA): TGTGCCACCAGTGATCCCGGGACAGTTTATGGCTACACCTTC.

The J gene is TRBJ2-3, the V gene TRBV24-1; the D gene is possibly TRBD2 (6 bases). Germline CDR1 is KGHDR and CDR2 is SFDVKD. The CDR3 is 17 amino acids. Trimming left V 4 bases short and J 6 bases short, with 22 bases between. CDR3 bases: TGTGCCACCAGTGACCCCTACGTACTAGCTGGAGCGGATACGCAGTATTTT. Protein sequence: CATSDPYVLAGADTQYF.

As DNA, the CDR3 is TGTGCCAGCAGCTTTAGGGAGGGACAGCCCCAGCATTTT. This codes for CASSFREGQPQHF. The chain uses TRBV7-9 and TRBJ1-5, with D uncertain. Germline lookup yields CDR1 SEHNR and CDR2 FQNEAQ (reference sequence). V was trimmed by 3 bases and J by 7 bases, leaving 10 bases between them. The CDR3 spans 13 residues.

This clonotype appeared a few times. This chain joins TRBV7-9 and TRBJ2-5; D is unresolved. The DNA end is a closer match to TRBJ2-1, so the J assignment may be wrong. The CDR3 extends over 16 amino acids. The germline gives CDR1 SEHNR, CDR2 FQNEAQ (reference sequence). CDR3 nucleotide sequence: TGTGCCAGCAGCTCCGATGGGTTCCTTTACTACAATGAGCAGTTCTTC. Amino acid sequence: CASSSDGFLYYNEQFF.

Only a few counts were recorded for this clonotype. The junction and the germline gene differ at one end; a read error may be behind it. The chain has TRBV3-1 and TRBJ2-5; 9 nucleotides agree with TRBD2. The CDR3 covers 15 residues. The germline CDR1 and CDR2 sequences are LGHDT and YNNKEL (reference sequence). CDR3 in DNA: TGTGTCAGCAGCCACTTGGCGGGGGGGCCGGAGACCCAGTACTTC. Protein: CVSSHLAGGPETQYF.

Only a few counts were recorded for this clonotype. V usage is TRBV27 and J usage is TRBJ1-2, with 10 bases aligning to TRBD1. After removal of 6 bases from V and 3 bases from J, the junction contained 4 bases not matched to a gene. The CDR3 has 14 amino acids. Germline CDR1 MNHEY, CDR2 SMNVEV (reference sequence). In DNA form, the CDR3 reads TGTGCCAGCAGGGGACAGGGGTATGACTATGGCTACACCTTC. It is translated as CASRGQGYDYGYTF.

The gene calls are TRBV12-3 or TRBV12-4 and TRBJ2-7; D gene unclear. CDR3 size: 15 residues. V dropped 1 base and J dropped 0 bases, with 10 bases sitting between them. CDR3 amino acids: CASSLGRGYSYEQYF. The DNA for the CDR3 is TGTGCCAGCAGTTTAGGTCGCGGCTACTCCTACGAGCAGTACTTC.

CDR3 region: CSVVGGGFEETQYF. The CDR3, as DNA: TGCAGCGTTGTAGGGGGGGGGTTTGAGGAGACCCAGTACTTC. The V call is TRBV29-1, the J call TRBJ2-5; TRBD2 is a possible D gene (7 bases). The V and J ends lost 4 bases and 5 bases respectively, with 17 bases between them. From germline, CDR1 is SQVTM and CDR2 ANQGSEA. The length of the CDR3 is 14 residues.

This clonotype turned up a few times. This CDR3 reads CASSMMGLGTEAFF. CDR3 bases: TGTGCCAGTAGTATGATGGGCTTGGGCACTGAAGCTTTCTTT. The chain employs TRBV19 and TRBJ1-1; D remains ambiguous. The CDR3 has 14 residues. The V gene lost 3 bases and the J gene lost 4 bases, with 12 bases spanning the gap. Germline loops: CDR1 LNHDA, CDR2 SQIVND (reference sequence).

The CDR3 DNA follows: TGTGCCAGCAGCTTATGGGACAGGGCCAATCAGCCCCAGCATTTT. It translates to CASSLWDRANQPQHF. The chain couples TRBV5-6 to TRBJ1-5; the match to TRBD1 covers 9 bases. This CDR3 has 15 amino acids. Germline V lookup: CDR1 SGHDT, CDR2 YYEEEE. V shed 2 bases and J 3 bases; nucleotides not matched to a gene: 3.

This clonotype was observed a few times. The chain combines TRBV25-1 with TRBJ2-5; maybe TRBD1 (6 bases). CDR1 and CDR2 from the germline V gene are MGHDK and SYGVNS. The CDR3 is made up of 14 amino acids. V was cut by 2 bases and J by 2 bases, with 9 bases left in between. CDR3 residues: CASSERTAQETQYF. As DNA, the CDR3 is TGTGCCAGCAGTGAAAGGACAGCTCAAGAGACCCAGTACTTC.

This chain uses TRBV7-2 with TRBJ2-1; perhaps TRBD2 as D (5 bases). V lost 5 bases to trimming and J lost 7 bases, with 18 bases between them. Germline lookup yields CDR1 SGHTA and CDR2 FQGNSA. CDR3 length: 15 amino acids. The CDR3 sequence is CASSAFVSGGNEQFF. The CDR3 coding sequence is TGTGCCAGCAGCGCGTTCGTAAGCGGTGGGAATGAGCAGTTCTTC. Supplemented by reference TRBV7-2 and TRBJ2-1, the full variable domain reads GAGVSQSPSNKVTEKGKDVELRCDPISGHTALYWYRQSLGQGLEFLIYFQGNSAPDKSGLPSDRFSAERTGGSVSTLTIQRTQQEDSAVYLCASSAFVSGGNEQFFGPGTRLTVL.

The chain recombines TRBV2 with TRBJ2-5, with 7 positions matching TRBD1. The CDR3 has 13 amino acids. CDR1 is SNHLY and CDR2 is FYNNEI in the germline V gene. V shed 6 bases, J shed 5 bases, and the junction held 6 bases outside the gene matches. CDR3 in DNA: TGTGCCAGCAGCTACAGGGGTCTCGAGACCCAGTACTTC. This encodes CASSYRGLETQYF.

This clonotype showed up just a few times. The rearrangement links TRBV21-1 to TRBJ1-4. TRBV21-1 represents a pseudogene. The CDR3 has 17 amino acids. CDR3 sequence reads: CASSKPNKGRDNEKLFF. The CDR3 coding sequence is TGTGCCAGCAGCAAACCAAACAAGGGGAGGGATAATGAAAAACTGTTTTTT.

The chain joins TRBV6-5 to TRBJ1-5; no clear D. V was cut by 4 bases and J by 1 base, with 14 bases left in between. The CDR3 has 16 amino acids. Germline V gives CDR1 MNHEY, CDR2 SVGAGI. The CDR3 sequence: CASSSQEGTSNQPQHF. CDR3 DNA: TGTGCCAGCAGTTCGCAGGAAGGCACCAGCAATCAGCCCCAGCATTTT.

This chain connects TRBV24-1 to TRBJ2-5; a possible D gene is TRBD2 (6 bases). Germline V CDR1 and CDR2: KGHDR, SFDVKD. The ends were cut back, 5 bases at V and 5 bases at J, with 17 bases in the middle. The length of the CDR3 is 15 residues. Here the CDR3 reads CATSVGYGGEETQYF. CDR3 nucleotide sequence: TGTGCCACCAGTGTTGGATACGGGGGAGAGGAGACCCAGTACTTC.

This clonotype was detected only a few times. The J gene is TRBJ2-1, the V gene TRBV7-2, with 10 nucleotides matching TRBD2. Germline values: CDR1 SGHTA, CDR2 FQGNSA. This CDR3 region has 14 residues. J gave up 5 bases and V 4 bases, and 2 bases lay outside the gene matches. CDR3 coding DNA: TGTGCCAGCAGCTGGACTAGCGGAAACAATGAGCAGTTCTTC. Its translation: CASSWTSGNNEQFF.